This T cell receptor beta chain was found in a study of cytomegalovirus exposure and HLA in healthy donors. Study-level results: TCR beta V- and J-gene trimming was later associated with a missense DCLRE1C variant. Excluded: some indistinguishable V segments such as TRBV6-2 and TRBV6-3.

A word on this clone: The antigen remains undetermined.

The ends were cut back, 3 bases at V and 0 bases at J, with 14 bases in the middle. This CDR3 is 16 amino acids long. Per germline, CDR1 KGHSH and CDR2 LQKENI. Primers: 60 Vbeta forward and 13 Jbeta reverse. As processed by the authors: Later, an analysis found some 80 million unique TCR beta chains, and 8.5 million to 14 million of these were shared. Data came from immunoSEQ multiplex PCR; TCRdb stores just in-frame clones and leaves some out. The V and J calls and clone size come from that table; D and trimming were worked out from the DNA. The table lists some 100,000 clones, approximately 71% of them singletons, with around 8% in the top ten. There were likely unrecorded immune exposures, though donors were nominally healthy when sampled.

The TCR was taken from a man between 35 and 55 years old in good health and CMV-seronegative. Specimen: PBMCs. The rearrangement joins TRBV18 to TRBJ2-5, with D maybe TRBD1 (5 bases). The CDR3 reads CASSPEDSPYQETQYF. Here the CDR3 DNA reads TGTGCCAGCTCACCGGAAGACAGTCCATACCAAGAGACCCAGTACTTC.